The T cell receptor beta chain under discussion was sequenced for a study of Graves' ophthalmopathy and Graves' hyperthyroidism. General study points: Using 13 signatures, a model distinguished ophthalmopathy from stable hyperthyroidism, reaching roughly 90% sensitivity and 81.08% specificity.

CDR3 size: 14 residues. V was clipped by 3 bases and J by 7 bases; unmatched bases: 4. Looked up from germline, CDR1 is MDHEN and CDR2 is SYDVKM. As the template, RNA transcripts were used to amplify TCR beta CDR3 regions. A first-round RT-PCR used HTBI primers, followed by a second-round multiplex PCR. MiXCR, run by TCRdb on the multiplex PCR reads, gives a single entry per CDR3 protein. This table has some 360,000 distinct CDR3 sequences, approximately 18% appearing once. This clonotype was seen many times. Its specificity is not known. The TCR originated in an adult woman with stable Graves' hyperthyroidism. Sample: peripheral blood. This chain connects TRBV28 to TRBJ1-5, with 9 bases lining up with TRBD1. The CDR3 coding sequence is TGTGCCAGCAGTTTCCCGGACAGGGGACAGCCCCAGCATTTT. This codes for CASSFPDRGQPQHF.